The 7 T cell receptor beta chains in this list originate from one sample, sequenced in a study of beta chain features in type 1 diabetes. Every bit of the isolated RNA underwent reverse transcription, so sequencing read expressed TCRB transcripts. Produced via immunoSEQ multiplex PCR; TCRdb's table is partial and in-frame only. This sample has 600,000 to 650,000 clones, with around 16% found just once. Sequenced input: naive CD4+ T cells from blood. These receptors all stem from a man between 18 and 29 years old in good health.

Only a few counts were recorded for this clone. The chain links TRBV7-9 to TRBJ1-1; 12 bases map to TRBD1. This CDR3 spans 17 amino acids. V trimming: 5 bases; J trimming: 4 bases; junction bases outside the gene matches: 11. Germline V lookup: CDR1 SEHNR, CDR2 FQNEAQ (reference sequence). The CDR3 region has the DNA TGTGCCAGCAGCCCCCGGGGACAGGGGGCCGCGGGCACTGAAGCTTTCTTT. Translated, it gives CASSPRGQGAAGTEAFF. Filled out from reference TRBV7-9 and TRBJ1-1, the complete variable domain reads DTGVSQNPRHKITKRGQNVTFRCDPISEHNRLYWYRQTLGQGPEFLTYFQNEAQLEKSRLLSDRFSAERPKGSFSTLEIQRTEQGDSAMYLCASSPRGQGAAGTEAFFGQGTRLTVV.

This chain links TRBV4-1 with TRBJ1-5, with TRBD1 as a possible D gene (6 bases). V shed 3 bases and J shed 1 base, with 16 bases lying between them. The CDR3 consists of 17 residues. Germline V lookup: CDR1 MGHRA, CDR2 YSYEKL. The CDR3 spells CASSHAAKGGSNQPQHF. CDR3 DNA: TGCGCCAGCAGCCACGCAGCAAAGGGGGGGAGCAATCAGCCCCAGCATTTT.

This chain joins TRBV18 and TRBJ1-1; no definite D call. CDR1 is KGHSH, CDR2 LQKENI, per germline. This CDR3 has 13 residues. V lost 6 bases to trimming and J lost 6 bases, with 14 bases between them. CDR3 sequence: CASSLSGYAEAFF. As DNA, the CDR3 is TGTGCCAGCTCGTTGTCAGGATACGCTGAAGCTTTCTTT.

The CDR3 coding sequence is TGTGCCAGCAGTTGGGGCAGGGCATCCCCCTATGGCTACACCTTC. Its translation: CASSWGRASPYGYTF. The genes are TRBV27 and TRBJ1-2; D possibly corresponds to TRBD1 (5 bases). CDR1 and CDR2 (germline): MNHEY, SMNVEV (reference sequence). The V and J ends lost 4 bases and 4 bases respectively, with 16 bases between them. This CDR3 has 15 residues.

This clone was recorded a few times. The chain recombines TRBV9 with TRBJ1-1; TRBD1 aligns across 10 bases. The CDR3 runs to 15 residues. J was trimmed by 1 base and V by 3 bases; bases with no gene match: 3. CDR1 SGDLS and CDR2 YYNGEE come from the germline V gene. This chain's CDR3 is CASSARDRGNTEAFF. CDR3 in DNA: TGTGCCAGCAGCGCCCGGGACAGGGGGAACACTGAAGCTTTCTTT. The full variable domain, completed using reference TRBV9 and TRBJ1-1, is DSGVTQTPKHLITATGQRVTLRCSPRSGDLSVYWYQQSLDQGLQFLIQYYNGEERAKGNILERFSAQQFPDLHSELNLSSLELGDSALYFCASSARDRGNTEAFFGQGTRLTVV.

Points on this clone: Different DNA sequences within this sample yield the same CDR3. The chain couples TRBV6-6 to TRBJ2-5, with D hard to call. V was shortened by 0 bases and J by 4 bases, with 3 bases between the two germline ends. Germline CDR1 is MNHNY and CDR2 is SVGAGI (reference sequence). The CDR3 is made up of 12 amino acids. The CDR3 loop is CASSYSGETQYF. CDR3 bases: TGTGCCAGCAGTTACTCGGGAGAGACCCAGTACTTC.

This clone was seen a handful of times. The chain has TRBV5-1 and TRBJ2-3, with D hard to call. CDR3 length: 14 residues. V was cut by 4 bases and J by 6 bases, with 15 bases left in between. Germline values: CDR1 SGHRS, CDR2 YFSETQ. The CDR3 DNA follows: TGCGCCAGCAGCGCCCGGATGGAGATGGATACGCAGTATTTT. Translated, it gives CASSARMEMDTQYF.